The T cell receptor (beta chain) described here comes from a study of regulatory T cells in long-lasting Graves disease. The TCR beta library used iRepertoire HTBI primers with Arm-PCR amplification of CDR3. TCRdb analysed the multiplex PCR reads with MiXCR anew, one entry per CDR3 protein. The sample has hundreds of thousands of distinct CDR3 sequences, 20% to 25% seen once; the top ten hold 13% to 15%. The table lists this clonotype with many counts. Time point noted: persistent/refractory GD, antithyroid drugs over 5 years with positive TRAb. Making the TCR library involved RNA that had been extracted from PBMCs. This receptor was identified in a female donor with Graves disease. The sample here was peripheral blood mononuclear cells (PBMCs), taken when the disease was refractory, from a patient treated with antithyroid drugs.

The CDR3 bases are TGTGCCAGCCGACGGGTCACTGAAGCTTTCTTT. Its protein product is CASRRVTEAFF. The chain links TRBV28 to TRBJ1-1, with unresolved D. Germline V gene sequence: CDR1 MDHEN, CDR2 SYDVKM. The V and J ends lost 8 bases and 4 bases respectively, with 8 bases between them. The CDR3 covers 11 residues.